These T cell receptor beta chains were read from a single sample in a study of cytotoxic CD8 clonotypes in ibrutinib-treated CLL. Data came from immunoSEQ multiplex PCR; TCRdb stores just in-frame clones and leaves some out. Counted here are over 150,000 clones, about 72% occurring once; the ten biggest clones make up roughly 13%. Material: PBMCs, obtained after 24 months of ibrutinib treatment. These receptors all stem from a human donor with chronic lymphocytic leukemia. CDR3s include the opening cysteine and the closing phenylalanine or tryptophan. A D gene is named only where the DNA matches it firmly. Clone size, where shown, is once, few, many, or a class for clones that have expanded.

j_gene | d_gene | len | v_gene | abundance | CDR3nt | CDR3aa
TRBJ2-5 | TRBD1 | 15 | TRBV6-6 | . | TGTGCCAGCAGTTACCACACCGTCAGGGGGGAGACCCAGTACTTC | CASSYHTVRGETQYF
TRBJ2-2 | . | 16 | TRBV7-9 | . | TGTGCCAGTGTAGGACTGAGAACCTCGAACACCGGGGAGCTGTTTTTT | CASVGLRTSNTGELFF
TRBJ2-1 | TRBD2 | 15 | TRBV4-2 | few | TGTGCCAGCAGTCCGGGACTAGCGGGATACAATGAGCAGTTCTTC | CASSPGLAGYNEQFF
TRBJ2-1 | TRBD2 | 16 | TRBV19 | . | TGTGCCAGTAGTGCGAGGACTAGCGGGAGTTGGAATGAGCAGTTCTTC | CASSARTSGSWNEQFF
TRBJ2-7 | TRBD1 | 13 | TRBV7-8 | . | TGTGCCAGCAGCCCCTCTCGCCAGGGGGCTCCGGGCTTC | CASSPSRQGAPGF
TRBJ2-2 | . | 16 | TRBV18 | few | TGTGCCAGCTCACCAGGTGTAGGCCGGGAGACCGGGGAGCTGTTTTTT | CASSPGVGRETGELFF
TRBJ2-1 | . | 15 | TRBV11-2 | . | TGTGCCAGCAGCTCGCCAATCCTAGGGGGGCATGAGCAGTTCTTC | CASSSPILGGHEQFF
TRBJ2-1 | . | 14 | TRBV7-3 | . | TGTGCCAGCAGCTCCCGTGCGGGGGCTAATGAGCAGTTCTTC | CASSSRAGANEQFF
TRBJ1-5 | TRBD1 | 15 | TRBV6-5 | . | TGTGCCAGCAGTAAAGGACAGGGGGAGGATCAGCCCCAGCATTTT | CASSKGQGEDQPQHF
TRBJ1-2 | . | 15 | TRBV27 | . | TGTGCCAGCAGTCCAGGTCGGCCAGAGCACTATGGCTACACCTTC | CASSPGRPEHYGYTF
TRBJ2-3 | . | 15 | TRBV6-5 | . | TGTGCCAGCAGTTACTCGATTAGAAGTAGGGATACGCAGTATTTT | CASSYSIRSRDTQYF
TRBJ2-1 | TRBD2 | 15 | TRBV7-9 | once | TGTGCCAGCAGTTTAGCGGGTTCTAACTACAATGAGCAGTTCTTC | CASSLAGSNYNEQFF
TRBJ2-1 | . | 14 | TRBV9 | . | TGTGCCAGCAGCGTAGGAAACCTCGGGAATGAGCAGTTCTTC | CASSVGNLGNEQFF
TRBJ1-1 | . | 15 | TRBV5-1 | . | TGCGCCAGCAGCTCTACCCCAGGGGCAATGACTGAAGCTTTCTTT | CASSSTPGAMTEAFF
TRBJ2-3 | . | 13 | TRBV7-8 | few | TGTGCCAGCAGCCTCCGATGGGGGGATACGCAGTATTTT | CASSLRWGDTQYF
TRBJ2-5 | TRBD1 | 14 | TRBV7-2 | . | TGTGCCAGCAGCTTCCCGGACAGGCAAGAGACCCAGTACTTC | CASSFPDRQETQYF
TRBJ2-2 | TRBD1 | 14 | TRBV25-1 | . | TGTGCCAGCAGTGACCGACAGGGCACCGGGGAGCTGTTTTTT | CASSDRQGTGELFF
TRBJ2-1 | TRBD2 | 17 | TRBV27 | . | TGTGCCAGCAGTGTTGGGACTAGCGGGAGTTCCTACAATGAGCAGTTCTTC | CASSVGTSGSSYNEQFF
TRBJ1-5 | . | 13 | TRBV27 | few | TGTGCCAGCAGTGTCTTTGGAGATCAGCCCCAGCATTTT | CASSVFGDQPQHF
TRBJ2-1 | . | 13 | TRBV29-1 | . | TGCAGCGTTGAGCGGGCCCAGGGAAGAGGGCAGTTCTTC | CSVERAQGRGQFF
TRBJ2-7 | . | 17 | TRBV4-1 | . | TGCGCCAGCAGCCAAGGTGTCACGGGGGCGAAGTTGTACGAGCAGTACTTC | CASSQGVTGAKLYEQYF
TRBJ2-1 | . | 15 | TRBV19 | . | TGTGCCAGTAAATCCGGGAGATCTAACTACAATGAGCAGTTCTTC | CASKSGRSNYNEQFF
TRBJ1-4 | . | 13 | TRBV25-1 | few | TGTGCCAGCAGGAGGAGCGTTAATGAAAAACTGTTTTTT | CASRRSVNEKLFF
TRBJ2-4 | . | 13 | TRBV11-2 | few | TGTGCCAGCAGCCCAGGTTCCTTGAGCATTCAGTACTTC | CASSPGSLSIQYF
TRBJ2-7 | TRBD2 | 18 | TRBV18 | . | TGTGCCAGCTCACCACCGATACTAGCGGGAGTTTCGTCCTACGAGCAGTACTTC | CASSPPILAGVSSYEQYF
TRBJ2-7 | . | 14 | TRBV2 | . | TGTGCCAGCGGTGGCGGGATAAGTCATAACGAGCAGTACTTC | CASGGGISHNEQYF
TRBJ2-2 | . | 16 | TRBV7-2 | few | TGTGCCAGCAGCTTAGAAGCGCTAGCTTGGACCGGGGAGCTGTTTTTT | CASSLEALAWTGELFF
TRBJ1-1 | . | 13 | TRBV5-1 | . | TGCGCCAGCAGCTTTACAGGGAGCACTGAAGCTTTCTTT | CASSFTGSTEAFF
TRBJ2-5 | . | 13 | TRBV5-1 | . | TGCGCCAGCAATATGGGATACCAAGAGACCCAGTACTTC | CASNMGYQETQYF
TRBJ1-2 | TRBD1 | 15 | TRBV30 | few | TGTGCCTGGAGTGTTTTACCGGGACAGGGCTCTGGCTACACCTTC | CAWSVLPGQGSGYTF
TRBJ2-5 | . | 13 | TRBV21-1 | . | TGTGCCAGCAGCCAATGGGGGACTCCGGGTCAGTACTTC | CASSQWGTPGQYF
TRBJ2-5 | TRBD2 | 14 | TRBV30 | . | TGTGCTCGGACATTCGGGGCCGGGAGGGAGACCCAGTACTTC | CARTFGAGRETQYF
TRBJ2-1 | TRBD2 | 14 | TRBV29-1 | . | TGCAGCGTTGGACCCGGGACTAGTAGTGATGAGCAGTTCTTC | CSVGPGTSSDEQFF
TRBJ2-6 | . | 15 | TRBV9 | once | TGTGCCAGCAGCTCCCCCCTGGCTGGGGCCAACGTCCTGACTTTC | CASSSPLAGANVLTF
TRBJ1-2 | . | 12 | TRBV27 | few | TGTGCCAGCAAGTCCGGGAACTATGGCTACACCTTC | CASKSGNYGYTF
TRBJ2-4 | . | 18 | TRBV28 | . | TGTGCCAGCAGTTTACTCCTTGGGGGGCCAGAGGCCAAAAACATTCAGTACTTC | CASSLLLGGPEAKNIQYF
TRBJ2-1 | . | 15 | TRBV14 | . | TGTGCCAGCAGCCAAGGAGGGAGGCCTTACAATGAGCAGTTCTTC | CASSQGGRPYNEQFF
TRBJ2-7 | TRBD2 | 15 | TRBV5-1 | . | TGCGCCAGCAGCTTGACTAGCGGGAGTTTCCACGAGCAGTACTTC | CASSLTSGSFHEQYF
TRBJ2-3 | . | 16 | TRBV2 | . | TGTGCCAGCAAATTTGTGAGGACCGTCAGCACAGATACGCAGTATTTT | CASKFVRTVSTDTQYF
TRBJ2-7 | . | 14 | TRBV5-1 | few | TGCGCCAGCAGCTTGGTTAGCAGGGGTTACGAGCAGTACTTC | CASSLVSRGYEQYF
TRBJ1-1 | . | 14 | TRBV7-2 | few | TGTGCCAGCAGCTTAGTCGGGACGGGGGCTGAAGCTTTCTTT | CASSLVGTGAEAFF
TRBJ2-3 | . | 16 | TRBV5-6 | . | TGTGCCAGCAGCCCCGGGGTGACAGGACCCACAGATACGCAGTATTTT | CASSPGVTGPTDTQYF
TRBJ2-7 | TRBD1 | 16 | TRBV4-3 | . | TGCGCCAGCAGTTACAGCTGGGGACAGGGGTACTACGAGCAGTACTTC | CASSYSWGQGYYEQYF
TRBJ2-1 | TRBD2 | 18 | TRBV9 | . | TGTGCCAGCAGCGTAGATACTAGCGGGACCCCTGCCAACAATGAGCAGTTCTTC | CASSVDTSGTPANNEQFF
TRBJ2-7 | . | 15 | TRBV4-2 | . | TGTGCCAGCAGCCAAGGGCAGGCCTCCTCCTACGAGCAGTACTTC | CASSQGQASSYEQYF
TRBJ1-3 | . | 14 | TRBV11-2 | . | TGTGCCAGCAGCTCCTCCTACAGGTCACAAGCCATATATTTT | CASSSSYRSQAIYF
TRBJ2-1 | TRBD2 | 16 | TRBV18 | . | TGTGCCAGCTCACCCCGAGGGAGGGCCCATAACAATGAGCAGTTCTTC | CASSPRGRAHNNEQFF
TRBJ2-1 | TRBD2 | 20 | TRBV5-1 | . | TGCGCCAGCAGCTTGGGACCCGGACTAGCGGGAGACTTTAGGCTCAATGAGCAGTTCTTC | CASSLGPGLAGDFRLNEQFF
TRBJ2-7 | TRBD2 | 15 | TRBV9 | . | TGTGCCAGCAGCGTAGAAGTGGGAGGGCTCTACGAGCAGTACTTC | CASSVEVGGLYEQYF
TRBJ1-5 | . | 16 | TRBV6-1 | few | TGTGCCAGCAGTGTTTACAGGGTAGTGTTCAATCAGCCCCAGCATTTT | CASSVYRVVFNQPQHF
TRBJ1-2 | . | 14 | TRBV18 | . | TGTGCCAGCTCACCACCGCAGGTAGACTATGGCTACACCTTC | CASSPPQVDYGYTF
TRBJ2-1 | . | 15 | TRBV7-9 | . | TGTGCCAGCAGCTTACCCAGGGGAGGGAACAATGAGCAGTTCTTC | CASSLPRGGNNEQFF
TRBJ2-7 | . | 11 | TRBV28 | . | TGTGCCAGCAGTTTATTGTACGAGCAGTACTTC | CASSLLYEQYF